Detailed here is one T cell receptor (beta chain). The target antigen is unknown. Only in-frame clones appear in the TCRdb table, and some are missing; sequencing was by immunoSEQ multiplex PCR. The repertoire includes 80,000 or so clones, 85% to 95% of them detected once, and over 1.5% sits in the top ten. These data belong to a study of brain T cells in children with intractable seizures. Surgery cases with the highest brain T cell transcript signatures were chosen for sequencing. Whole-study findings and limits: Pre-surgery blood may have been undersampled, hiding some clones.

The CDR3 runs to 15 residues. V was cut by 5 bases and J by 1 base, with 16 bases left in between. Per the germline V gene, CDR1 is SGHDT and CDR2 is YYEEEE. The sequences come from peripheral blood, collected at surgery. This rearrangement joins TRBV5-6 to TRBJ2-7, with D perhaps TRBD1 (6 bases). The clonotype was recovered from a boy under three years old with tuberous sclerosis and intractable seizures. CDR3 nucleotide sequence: TGTGCCAGCAGGCCAAAGGGGGAATTGTCCTACGAGCAGTACTTC. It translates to CASRPKGELSYEQYF.